This T cell receptor beta chain is from a study of PD-L1 blockade in urothelial cancer. About the research overall: Beginning at some point between 2012 and 2014, patients received atezolizumab, given as 1,200 mg intravenously every 3 weeks. Twenty-five out of 29 patients were men whose urothelial cancer was bladder-origin. Median blood clonality was around 0.08, with 86,000 or so unique TCRs.

Time point here: pretreatment peripheral blood. The CDR3 sequence is 13 residues long. V lost 1 base and J 1 base, leaving 4 bases between the germline ends. Germline V gene lookup returns CDR1 SGHTA and CDR2 FQGNSA. Synthetically made TCR analog templates were put into each PCR as spikes. TCRdb's table, derived via immunoSEQ multiplex PCR, lists solely in-frame clones and lacks some. The table lists about 87,000 clones, roughly 84% of them singletons. Specimen: PBMCs, collected around atezolizumab (anti-PD-L1) treatment. This chain joins TRBV7-2 and TRBJ1-1; D call uncertain. The TCR comes from a man aged 60 to 69 with urothelial cancer. The CDR3 DNA follows: TGTGCCAGCAGCTTAGGGAGGAACACTGAAGCTTTCTTT. Residues: CASSLGRNTEAFF.